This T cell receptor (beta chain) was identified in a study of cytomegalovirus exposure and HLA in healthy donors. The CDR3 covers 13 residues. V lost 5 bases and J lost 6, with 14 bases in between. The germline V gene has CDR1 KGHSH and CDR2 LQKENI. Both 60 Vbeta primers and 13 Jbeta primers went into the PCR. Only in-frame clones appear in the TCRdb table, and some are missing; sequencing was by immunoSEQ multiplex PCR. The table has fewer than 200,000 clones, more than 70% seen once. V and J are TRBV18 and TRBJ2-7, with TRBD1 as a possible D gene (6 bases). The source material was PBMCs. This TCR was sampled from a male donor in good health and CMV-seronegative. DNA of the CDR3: TGTGCCAGCTCATCCCAGACAGGCCGCGAGCAGTACTTC. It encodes CASSSQTGREQYF.